The entry that follows covers one T cell receptor (beta chain) sequence. The antigen is unknown. This sample was included in a study of cytomegalovirus exposure and HLA in healthy donors. Study observations and caveats: Later work found that TCR association rates differed between HLA loci; DRB1 had the most and HLA-C the fewest. The sole available immune exposure information was CMV serostatus.

Trimming stripped 0 bases from V and 0 bases from J, with 12 bases between. CDR1 is LGHNA, CDR2 YSLEER, per germline. The CDR3 is 16 residues long. The PCR was carried out with 60 Vbeta primers and 13 Jbeta primers. TCRdb's table, derived via immunoSEQ multiplex PCR, lists solely in-frame clones and lacks some. This sample has roughly 56,000 clones, with under 85% found just once. The sequence derives from a middle-aged man in good health and CMV-seropositive. Sequencing was carried out using PBMCs. The V gene is TRBV4-3, the J gene TRBJ2-7; tentative D call: TRBD1 (5 bases). CDR3 region: CASSQDWPGNSYEQYF. CDR3 nucleotides: TGCGCCAGCAGCCAAGATTGGCCAGGGAACTCCTACGAGCAGTACTTC.